The 11 T cell receptor beta chains in this list originate from one sample, sequenced in a study of neurological immune-mediated disorders. Time point here: longitudinal time-point 1 (baseline). TCRdb used MiXCR to reprocess the 5' RACE reads, holding one entry per CDR3 protein. The sample shows about 50,000 distinct CDR3 sequences, roughly 10% of them seen only once. Material for sequencing was PBMCs. The source of these receptors is a woman aged 40 to 50 in good health.

In its sample, this clonotype was seen many times. The chain recombines TRBV3-1 with TRBJ1-2, with D unclear. V lost 1 base to trimming and J lost 2 bases, with 8 bases between them. Germline V gene lookup returns CDR1 LGHDT and CDR2 YNNKEL (reference sequence). This CDR3 comprises 14 residues. CDR3 protein: CASSQAAINYGYTF. The CDR3 coding sequence is TGTGCCAGCAGCCAAGCGGCCATCAACTATGGCTACACCTTC.

This clonotype was counted ten times or more. This rearrangement joins TRBV7-2 to TRBJ2-7; D remains unclear. This CDR3 is built from 16 residues. Per germline, CDR1 SGHTA and CDR2 FQGNSA. V lost 1 base and J lost 0, with 13 bases in between. In DNA form, the CDR3 reads TGTGCCAGCAGCTTAGAAGGTAGAGGCCACTCCTACGAGCAGTACTTC. Protein product: CASSLEGRGHSYEQYF.

Comments on this clonotype: One base away lies a much larger clone, so this may be a sequencing read error. The V and J genes are TRBV12-3 or TRBV12-4 and TRBJ2-1; D is unclear. The CDR3 spans 13 residues. The CDR3 region has the DNA TGTGCCAACAGTCTCCCCCCCGGCAATGAGCAGTTCTTC. Translating it yields CANSLPPGNEQFF.

This clonotype was seen ten or more times. The chain recombines TRBV7-2 with TRBJ1-2; D gene unclear. This CDR3 has 13 residues. V lost 5 bases and J 4 bases, leaving 11 bases between the germline ends. In germline, CDR1 is SGHTA, CDR2 FQGNSA. The CDR3 DNA follows: TGTGCCAGCAGCGCGGAGGGAGGCTATGGCTACACCTTC. It codes for CASSAEGGYGYTF.

This clonotype came up many times. The chain combines TRBV6-5 with TRBJ2-7, with D tentatively TRBD2 (6 bases). The CDR3 length is 14 residues. V was cut by 1 base and J by 3 bases, with 10 bases left in between. In germline, CDR1 is MNHEY, CDR2 SVGAGI. CDR3 coding DNA: TGTGCCAGCAGTTACTGGTCTAGCGACTACGAGCAGTACTTC. This gives the protein CASSYWSSDYEQYF.

This clonotype turned up a few times. The chain employs TRBV5-1 and TRBJ2-7; TRBD1 agrees at 9 bases. This CDR3 is built from 15 residues. From germline, CDR1 is SGHRS and CDR2 YFSETQ. J lost 6 bases, V lost 4 bases, and 11 bases had no gene match. Here the CDR3 DNA reads TGCGCCAGCAGCCCCGTCACAGGGGGCCCTTCCGAGCAGTACTTC. Translating gives CASSPVTGGPSEQYF.

This clonotype has at least ten counts. The rearrangement uses TRBV12-3 or TRBV12-4 and TRBJ2-1, with 14 nucleotides matching TRBD2. The trim removed 6 bases at V and 6 bases at J, leaving 19 bases unmatched. The CDR3 extends over 20 amino acids. The CDR3: CASRTTRLAGGPKFGNEQFF. CDR3 bases: TGTGCCAGCAGAACAACCAGACTAGCGGGGGGGCCTAAATTTGGCAATGAGCAGTTCTTC.

There are many counts of this clonotype. This chain uses TRBV5-5 with TRBJ1-2, with a tentative D call TRBD1 (5 bases). Trimming pared 0 bases from V and 10 bases from J, leaving 10 bases between. Germline V gives CDR1 SGHKS, CDR2 YYEKEE (reference sequence). The CDR3 runs to 12 residues. The CDR3 is CASSLVQGDYTF. The CDR3 nucleotides are TGTGCCAGCAGCTTGGTGCAGGGTGACTACACCTTC. Supplemented by reference TRBV5-5 and TRBJ1-2, the full variable domain reads DAGVTQSPTHLIKTRGQQVTLRCSPISGHKSVSWYQQVLGQGPQFIFQYYEKEERGRGNFPDRFSARQFPNYSSELNVNALLLGDSALYLCASSLVQGDYTFGSGTRLTVV.

This clonotype was counted many times. V usage is TRBV7-2 and J usage is TRBJ2-5; tentatively, D is TRBD1 (7 bases). Trimming stripped 3 bases from V and 7 bases from J, with 15 bases between. This CDR3 comprises 14 residues. Per germline, CDR1 SGHTA and CDR2 FQGNSA. In DNA form, the CDR3 reads TGTGCCAGCAGCTTGGCCCCAGGGGGGTGGACCCAGTACTTC. It is translated as CASSLAPGGWTQYF.

This clonotype was observed at least ten times. V is TRBV20-1 and J is TRBJ2-4, with 9 positions matching TRBD2. V gave up 6 bases and J gave up 0 bases; unmatched junction bases: 12. There are 17 residues in the CDR3. In germline, CDR1 is DFQATT, CDR2 SNEGSKA (reference sequence). DNA for the CDR3: TGCAGTGCGAGACGGCGCGGGGGGGCTTTAGCCAAAAACATTCAGTACTTC. Its translation: CSARRRGGALAKNIQYF.

This clonotype was detected many times. The chain joins TRBV27 to TRBJ2-1; 10 bases line up with TRBD1. The J segment lost 10 bases and the V segment lost 9 bases, leaving 12 bases of the junction unmatched. Germline V gene sequence: CDR1 MNHEY, CDR2 SMNVEV (reference sequence). CDR3 length: 14 amino acids. CDR3 DNA sequence: TGTGCCAGTTCCCCGGGACAGGGGATAAGGGAGCAGTTCTTC. The encoded protein is CASSPGQGIREQFF.